This TCR beta chain was identified during a study of shared clonotypes between healthy human individuals. As for the study in general: Donor ages ranged 18 to 49 years: a couple of women, a few men. Study results and caveats: In general, naive subsets displayed greater estimated richness than memory subsets did.

This clone was seen once. Its antigen is as yet unknown. This CDR3 spans 15 amino acids. Per the germline V gene, CDR1 is SGHNT and CDR2 is YYREEE (reference sequence). The V segment lost 4 bases and the J segment 5 bases; nucleotides outside the gene matches: 6. Positive CCR7 selection of CD45RO-negative cells yielded the naive CD8 cells, and terminally differentiated effector memory CD45RA+ cells were excluded. TCRdb's table, derived via immunoSEQ multiplex PCR, lists solely in-frame clones and lacks some. The sample consists of about 2.2 million clones, over 85% of them appearing once. Material: naive CD8+ T cells from PBMCs. The source of this sequence is a man between 18 and 35 years old in good health. Some clones in this sample may be carry-over from other donors' samples. The chain has TRBV5-4 and TRBJ2-5, with 12 bases identical to TRBD1. CDR3 nucleotides: TGTGCCAGCAGCCCCGGGACAGGGGGCAAGGAGACCCAGTACTTC. This sequence encodes CASSPGTGGKETQYF.